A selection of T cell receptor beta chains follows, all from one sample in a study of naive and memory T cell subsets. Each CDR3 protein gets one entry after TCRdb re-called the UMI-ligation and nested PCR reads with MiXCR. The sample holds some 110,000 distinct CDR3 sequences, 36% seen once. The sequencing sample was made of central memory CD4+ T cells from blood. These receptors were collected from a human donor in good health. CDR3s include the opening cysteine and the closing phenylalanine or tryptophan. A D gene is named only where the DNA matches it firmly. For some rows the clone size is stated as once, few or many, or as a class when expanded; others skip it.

CDR3nt: TGTGCCAGCAGCTCCGGACAGGGGAAGATAGCGGGAGAAACCACAGATACGCAGTATTTT
CDR3aa: CASSSGQGKIAGETTDTQYF
j_gene: TRBJ2-3
d_gene: -
v_gene: TRBV9
abundance: -

CDR3nt: TGTGCCACCAGTTCAGTAAGCAATCAGCCCCAGCATTTT
CDR3aa: CATSSVSNQPQHF
j_gene: TRBJ1-5
d_gene: -
v_gene: TRBV24-1
abundance: -

CDR3nt: TGTGCCAGCAGACCCCGGGAGAACACCGGGGAGCTGTTTTTT
CDR3aa: CASRPRENTGELFF
j_gene: TRBJ2-2
d_gene: -
v_gene: TRBV12-3/TRBV12-4
abundance: -

CDR3nt: TGTGCCATCAGTGAGCCCGGACAGGGGAGGGAAAATGAGCAGTTCTTC
CDR3aa: CAISEPGQGRENEQFF
j_gene: TRBJ2-1
d_gene: TRBD1
v_gene: TRBV10-3
abundance: -

CDR3nt: TGTGCCAGCAGTCTCGGGACAGGGGGTGGCTACACCTTC
CDR3aa: CASSLGTGGGYTF
j_gene: TRBJ1-2
d_gene: TRBD1
v_gene: TRBV12-3/TRBV12-4
abundance: -

CDR3nt: TGCGCCAGCAGCTTGTTAGGGCCCTCGGAGACCCAGTACTTC
CDR3aa: CASSLLGPSETQYF
j_gene: TRBJ2-5
d_gene: -
v_gene: TRBV5-1
abundance: few

CDR3nt: TGCAGCGTTGAAGCCCCGGGGAGGCGAGTGGGTGGCTACACCTTC
CDR3aa: CSVEAPGRRVGGYTF
j_gene: TRBJ1-2
d_gene: -
v_gene: TRBV29-1
abundance: -

CDR3nt: TGCAGTGCCAGTGGAGCAGGGGGCCTCTACGAGCAGTACTTC
CDR3aa: CSASGAGGLYEQYF
j_gene: TRBJ2-7
d_gene: TRBD1
v_gene: TRBV20-1
abundance: -

CDR3nt: TGTGCCAGCAGTGTGGCGGTTGAAGGACTAGGAGTATCTACCCCCCGCGGGGAGCTGTTTTTT
CDR3aa: CASSVAVEGLGVSTPRGELFF
j_gene: TRBJ2-2
d_gene: TRBD2
v_gene: TRBV6-1
abundance: -

CDR3nt: TGTGCCAGCATTGAGGCAGTAGGATATGGCTACACCTTC
CDR3aa: CASIEAVGYGYTF
j_gene: TRBJ1-2
d_gene: -
v_gene: TRBV6-6
abundance: once

CDR3nt: TGCAGCGTTGACGTCGGGGCTGGAAACACCATATATTTT
CDR3aa: CSVDVGAGNTIYF
j_gene: TRBJ1-3
d_gene: -
v_gene: TRBV29-1
abundance: -

CDR3nt: TGTGCCAGCAGCCCGGGACGTATAACCGAAAAACTGTTTTTT
CDR3aa: CASSPGRITEKLFF
j_gene: TRBJ1-4
d_gene: -
v_gene: TRBV13
abundance: few

CDR3nt: TGCAGTGCTAGAGATATTTCGGGACCGACAGATACGCAGTATTTT
CDR3aa: CSARDISGPTDTQYF
j_gene: TRBJ2-3
d_gene: -
v_gene: TRBV20-1
abundance: -

CDR3nt: TGTGCCTGGAGTGAACAGGGGGCCGAGCAGTACTTC
CDR3aa: CAWSEQGAEQYF
j_gene: TRBJ2-7
d_gene: TRBD1
v_gene: TRBV30
abundance: -

CDR3nt: TGTGCCAGCAGCCAGGCCCGTGGGAGGGATTCCTACGAGCAGTACTTC
CDR3aa: CASSQARGRDSYEQYF
j_gene: TRBJ2-7
d_gene: TRBD2
v_gene: TRBV13
abundance: few

CDR3nt: TGTGCCAGTTGGGACCGGGGCAAAAATCAGCCCCAGCATTTT
CDR3aa: CASWDRGKNQPQHF
j_gene: TRBJ1-5
d_gene: -
v_gene: TRBV19
abundance: -

CDR3nt: TGTGCCAGCAGTTTGGCCAGGGGTCCCTACGAGCAGTACTTC
CDR3aa: CASSLARGPYEQYF
j_gene: TRBJ2-7
d_gene: -
v_gene: TRBV6-5
abundance: -

CDR3nt: TGTGCCAGCAGCCGATCGACTAGCGGGAGGGCCGGTATCTACAATGAGCAGTTCTTC
CDR3aa: CASSRSTSGRAGIYNEQFF
j_gene: TRBJ2-1
d_gene: TRBD2
v_gene: TRBV7-8
abundance: -

CDR3nt: TGTGCCAGCAGCCTTCACGGGAAAGAGACCCAGTACTTC
CDR3aa: CASSLHGKETQYF
j_gene: TRBJ2-5
d_gene: -
v_gene: TRBV7-2
abundance: -

CDR3nt: TGCGCCAGCAGCCAAACAGGGGGCCGGACTAACTATGGCTACACCTTC
CDR3aa: CASSQTGGRTNYGYTF
j_gene: TRBJ1-2
d_gene: TRBD1
v_gene: TRBV4-3
abundance: few

CDR3nt: TGTGCCAGCAGCGTAGGTGGACGCGATGGCACAGATACGCAGTATTTT
CDR3aa: CASSVGGRDGTDTQYF
j_gene: TRBJ2-3
d_gene: -
v_gene: TRBV9
abundance: few

CDR3nt: TGCAGCGTTAGGGTCCAACGTGACAGGGCTTGGGCCAAAAACATTCAGTACTTC
CDR3aa: CSVRVQRDRAWAKNIQYF
j_gene: TRBJ2-4
d_gene: TRBD1
v_gene: TRBV29-1
abundance: -

CDR3nt: TGTGCCAGCAGGAGGACTAGTGGTTATACGCAGTATTTT
CDR3aa: CASRRTSGYTQYF
j_gene: TRBJ2-3
d_gene: TRBD2
v_gene: TRBV12-3/TRBV12-4
abundance: -

CDR3nt: TGTGCCAGCAGCGTAGCTGGAGGAGGGAGGATCTCCTACAATGAGCAGTTCTTC
CDR3aa: CASSVAGGGRISYNEQFF
j_gene: TRBJ2-1
d_gene: -
v_gene: TRBV9
abundance: few

CDR3nt: TGTGCCAGCAGCCAACTGCAGGGGCTGCGTAATGAGCAGTTCTTC
CDR3aa: CASSQLQGLRNEQFF
j_gene: TRBJ2-1
d_gene: -
v_gene: TRBV14
abundance: -

CDR3nt: TGTGCCTGGAGAACGGGATGGGGAGATACGCAGTATTTT
CDR3aa: CAWRTGWGDTQYF
j_gene: TRBJ2-3
d_gene: -
v_gene: TRBV30
abundance: many

CDR3nt: TGTGCCAGCTCACCACCTCAGGGCGGGAACGAGCAGTACTTC
CDR3aa: CASSPPQGGNEQYF
j_gene: TRBJ2-7
d_gene: -
v_gene: TRBV18
abundance: few

CDR3nt: TGTGCCAGCAGTTACGTAAGGACGGACCTCTACGAGCAGTACTTC
CDR3aa: CASSYVRTDLYEQYF
j_gene: TRBJ2-7
d_gene: -
v_gene: TRBV6-5
abundance: -

CDR3nt: TGCAGCGTGTCGGACAGGCTGTTGGATACGCAGTATTTT
CDR3aa: CSVSDRLLDTQYF
j_gene: TRBJ2-3
d_gene: TRBD1
v_gene: TRBV29-1
abundance: -

CDR3nt: TGCAGTGCTTACAGGGGAACGAACACTGAAGCTTTCTTT
CDR3aa: CSAYRGTNTEAFF
j_gene: TRBJ1-1
d_gene: TRBD1
v_gene: TRBV20-1
abundance: -

CDR3nt: TGTGCCACCAGCAGAAAGGAGGTCAGGGCCCCCCTCCACTTT
CDR3aa: CATSRKEVRAPLHF
j_gene: TRBJ1-6
d_gene: -
v_gene: TRBV15
abundance: few

CDR3nt: TGTGCCAGCAGCACCCCCGGACCTCCTAATTCACCCCTCCACTTT
CDR3aa: CASSTPGPPNSPLHF
j_gene: TRBJ1-6
d_gene: -
v_gene: TRBV6-2/TRBV6-3
abundance: once

CDR3nt: TGTGCCAGCAGCTCGGGACCCGTGGTCACCGGGGAGCTGTTTTTT
CDR3aa: CASSSGPVVTGELFF
j_gene: TRBJ2-2
d_gene: -
v_gene: TRBV7-9
abundance: few

CDR3nt: TGTGCCAGTAGTTCTGGACAGAATAGGGAGCCCCAGCATTTT
CDR3aa: CASSSGQNREPQHF
j_gene: TRBJ1-5
d_gene: -
v_gene: TRBV19
abundance: few

CDR3nt: TGTGCCAGCAGTGTACAGGGGGCACGCAATCAGCCCCAGCATTTT
CDR3aa: CASSVQGARNQPQHF
j_gene: TRBJ1-5
d_gene: TRBD1
v_gene: TRBV2
abundance: -

CDR3nt: TGCAGCGTTGAGGCCGGACAGGGGCGAGGAGATACGCAGTATTTT
CDR3aa: CSVEAGQGRGDTQYF
j_gene: TRBJ2-3
d_gene: TRBD1
v_gene: TRBV29-1
abundance: -

CDR3nt: TGTGCCAGCAGCAGAGGGACTAGCGGCCCAGATACGCAGTATTTT
CDR3aa: CASSRGTSGPDTQYF
j_gene: TRBJ2-3
d_gene: TRBD2
v_gene: TRBV9
abundance: few

CDR3nt: TGTGCCAGCAGCCCTAAAGGTAGCGGGAGGGCAAGTGAGCAGTTCTTC
CDR3aa: CASSPKGSGRASEQFF
j_gene: TRBJ2-1
d_gene: TRBD2
v_gene: TRBV5-4
abundance: -

CDR3nt: TGCAGTGCCTGGGACAGGGGCAGTGAAAAACTGTTTTTT
CDR3aa: CSAWDRGSEKLFF
j_gene: TRBJ1-4
d_gene: TRBD1
v_gene: TRBV20-1
abundance: few

CDR3nt: TGTGCCAGCAGGACAGGGGGCAATGAGCAGTTCTTC
CDR3aa: CASRTGGNEQFF
j_gene: TRBJ2-1
d_gene: TRBD1
v_gene: TRBV28
abundance: -